This TCR beta chain was recorded in a study of shared clonotypes between healthy human individuals. Once extracted for a subset, genomic DNA was divided evenly among several immunoSEQ plates. TCRdb's table, derived via immunoSEQ multiplex PCR, lists solely in-frame clones and lacks some. The data contain 1.5 million to 2.5 million clones, approximately 94% of them singletons. CDR1 and CDR2 from the germline V gene are MNHEY and SMNVEV (reference sequence). V gave up 3 bases and J gave up 0 bases, with 6 bases separating them. The CDR3 consists of 15 residues. The naive CD8 fraction comprised CD45RO-negative cells positively selected for CCR7 and excluded terminally differentiated effector memory CD45RA+ cells. All donors qualified as healthy HIV-negative adults and had experienced no recent acute infections or vaccinations.

This clonotype was obtained from a man between 18 and 29 years old in good health. What was sequenced was naive CD8+ T cells sorted from blood. The chain links TRBV27 to TRBJ2-6; D gene uncertain. As DNA, the CDR3 is TGTGCCAGCAGTTTTATAGGCTCTGGGGCCAACGTCCTGACTTTC. It codes for CASSFIGSGANVLTF.